The 22 T cell receptor beta chains presented below share a single source sample, sequenced in a study of control samples from healthy donors and cancer patients. This table comes from immunoSEQ multiplex PCR, and its TCRdb copy is limited to in-frame clones, with some not included. The sample lists 50,000 to 65,000 clones; 90% were seen once. The material sequenced was PBMCs. The source of these receptors is a woman aged 45 to 65 with colorectal cancer.

The chain is built from TRBV21-1 and TRBJ1-6. TRBV21-1 has pseudogene status. CDR3 length: 20 residues. In DNA, the CDR3 is TGTGCCAGCAGCAAAGGACGGGGACCCTCAGAGGCCTCCTATAATTCACCCCTCCACTTT. Translating it yields CASSKGRGPSEASYNSPLHF.

This sequence joins TRBV6-6 and TRBJ1-2; 8 bases map to TRBD1. This CDR3 is 16 amino acids long. Germline CDR1 MNHNY, CDR2 SVGAGI (reference sequence). The J segment lost 0 bases and the V segment lost 5 bases, leaving 8 bases of the junction unmatched. The DNA for the CDR3 is TGTGCCAGCAGTACCTCCGGGGACAGGCCTAACTATGGCTACACCTTC. It specifies CASSTSGDRPNYGYTF.

This chain joins TRBV30 and TRBJ1-1; possible D gene TRBD1, 5 bases. The CDR3 totals 13 residues. With 4 bases removed from V and 5 bases from J, the gap between germline ends came to 14 bases. The germline CDR1 and CDR2 sequences are GTSNPN and SVGIG (reference sequence). The CDR3 nucleotides are TGTGCCTGGAACCAGGGAGATGGGACTGAAGCTTTCTTT. Encoded protein: CAWNQGDGTEAFF.

V and J are TRBV13 and TRBJ1-2; D perhaps matches TRBD1 (5 bases). The V and J ends lost 1 base and 3 bases respectively, with 18 bases between them. The CDR3 has 17 residues. Germline V lookup: CDR1 PRHDT, CDR2 FYEKMQ (reference sequence). CDR3 nucleotide sequence: TGTGCCAGCAGCTTAGCCGGGGGTTCCTACATCGACTATGGCTACACCTTC. This codes for CASSLAGGSYIDYGYTF.

This rearrangement joins TRBV5-5 to TRBJ1-2; no definite D call. From germline, CDR1 is SGHKS and CDR2 YYEKEE (reference sequence). This CDR3 spans 13 amino acids. The V end lost 4 bases, the J end lost 7 bases, and 14 bases lay between the germline ends. Written as DNA, the CDR3 is TGTGCCAGCAGCCCGGCCGTGGGGAGTGGCTACACCTTC. This gives the protein CASSPAVGSGYTF.

V and J are TRBV7-9 and TRBJ1-1, with D perhaps matching TRBD1 (6 bases). V lost 3 bases and J 0 bases, leaving 11 bases between the germline ends. The CDR3 length is 15 residues. Per the germline V gene, CDR1 is SEHNR and CDR2 is FQNEAQ (reference sequence). DNA for the CDR3: TGTGCCAGCAGCTTTGTGACAGGCATGAACACTGAAGCTTTCTTT. Protein product: CASSFVTGMNTEAFF.

This clone was found a few times. The chain employs TRBV5-1 and TRBJ2-7, with D perhaps TRBD2 (6 bases). This CDR3 region has 13 residues. In germline, CDR1 is SGHRS, CDR2 YFSETQ. Trimming left V 1 base short and J 6 bases short, with 11 bases between. CDR3 nucleotides: TGCGCCAGCAGCTTGAGCGGGTCGCTCGAGCAGTACTTC. Amino acid sequence: CASSLSGSLEQYF.

The chain combines TRBV6-6 with TRBJ2-3; no clear D. The germline V gene has CDR1 MNHNY and CDR2 SVGAGI (reference sequence). The V and J ends lost 6 bases and 0 bases respectively, with 10 bases between them. There are 14 residues in the CDR3. The CDR3 DNA follows: TGTGCCAGCAGCCTTGATTCGAGCACAGATACGCAGTATTTT. Its protein product is CASSLDSSTDTQYF.

The rearrangement uses TRBV2 and TRBJ2-5, with 7 bases identical to TRBD1. CDR1 is SNHLY, CDR2 FYNNEI, per germline. The length of the CDR3 is 14 residues. Unmatched junction bases numbered 6, after V lost 6 bases and J lost 2 bases. CDR3 sequence: CASRGDREQETQYF. The CDR3 nucleotides read TGTGCCAGCAGGGGGGACAGAGAACAAGAGACCCAGTACTTC.

The chain recombines TRBV28 with TRBJ2-7; D call uncertain. CDR3 length equals 11 residues. The V end lost 3 bases, the J end lost 3 bases, and 3 bases lay between the germline ends. Germline V lookup: CDR1 MDHEN, CDR2 SYDVKM. CDR3 in DNA: TGTGCCAGCAGTTTGGGCTACGAGCAGTACTTC. Amino acids: CASSLGYEQYF. The variable domain in full, with the rest retrieved from reference TRBV28 and TRBJ2-7, is DVKVTQSSRYLVKRTGEKVFLECVQDMDHENMFWYRQDPGLGLRLIYFSYDVKMKEKGDIPEGYSVSREKKERFSLILESASTNQTSMYLCASSLGYEQYFGPGTRLTVT.

The chain is built from TRBV4-1 and TRBJ1-2; D may be TRBD1 (5 bases). Germline loops: CDR1 MGHRA, CDR2 YSYEKL. V shed 1 base and J shed 1 base, with 7 bases lying between them. This CDR3 contains 14 residues. The CDR3 loop reads CASSQGQINYGYTF. The DNA of the CDR3 is TGCGCCAGCAGCCAAGGACAGATTAACTATGGCTACACCTTC.

V and J are TRBV28 and TRBJ2-3; TRBD2 agrees at 13 bases. CDR1 MDHEN and CDR2 SYDVKM come from the germline V gene. This CDR3 region has 18 residues. The V gene end was trimmed by 1 base and the J gene end by 4 bases; junction bases not matched to a gene: 8. CDR3 nucleotides: TGTGCCAGCAGTTTATTGGTCTGGACTAGCGGGAGATCAGATACGCAGTATTTT. Its translation is CASSLLVWTSGRSDTQYF.

The gene calls are TRBV9 and TRBJ1-1; TRBD1 matches 9 bases. Losses at the gene ends were 2 bases for V and 4 bases for J; bases not matched to a gene: 9. The CDR3 loop spans 16 amino acids. Per the germline V gene, CDR1 is SGDLS and CDR2 is YYNGEE. The CDR3: CASSVVDRGWGTEAFF. The CDR3 region has the DNA TGTGCCAGCAGCGTTGTGGACAGGGGCTGGGGCACTGAAGCTTTCTTT.

This chain uses TRBV5-4 with TRBJ2-3; 13 bases agree with TRBD2. Germline-derived CDR1 and CDR2 are SGHNT and YYREEE (reference sequence). The CDR3 totals 16 residues. The trim removed 5 bases at V and 4 bases at J, leaving 7 bases unmatched. CDR3 coding DNA: TGTGCCAGCAGGGAGGGGACTAGCGGGACCGCAGATACGCAGTATTTT. Protein sequence: CASREGTSGTADTQYF. Combining the CDR3 with reference TRBV5-4 and TRBJ2-3 gives the whole variable domain ETGVTQSPTHLIKTRGQQVTLRCSSQSGHNTVSWYQQALGQGPQFIFQYYREEENGRGNFPPRFSGLQFPNYSSELNVNALELDDSALYLCASREGTSGTADTQYFGPGTRLTVL.

The chain combines TRBV24-1 with TRBJ2-6; D call uncertain. Trimming removed 5 bases at V and 2 bases at J, with 0 bases between. The CDR3 runs to 12 residues. Germline V gene sequence: CDR1 KGHDR, CDR2 SFDVKD. The CDR3, as DNA: TGTGCCACCAGTGCTGGGGCCAACGTCCTGACTTTC. Translating gives CATSAGANVLTF.

J is TRBJ2-1 and V is TRBV9; D is unresolved. CDR3 length: 12 amino acids. Trimming stripped 2 bases from V and 3 bases from J, with 3 bases between. Germline-derived CDR1 and CDR2 are SGDLS and YYNGEE. This CDR3 is CASSVSYNEQFF. The CDR3 DNA follows: TGTGCCAGCAGCGTTAGCTACAATGAGCAGTTCTTC.

About this clone: The sample holds other DNA sequences that translate to the same CDR3. The J gene is TRBJ2-7, the V gene TRBV2; 7 positions match TRBD1. Germline-derived CDR1 and CDR2 are SNHLY and FYNNEI. V lost 3 bases and J lost 2; bases outside the gene matches: 1. CDR3 length: 13 residues. Here the CDR3 reads CASSEQGAYEQYF. CDR3 sequence (DNA): TGTGCCAGCAGTGAGCAGGGGGCCTACGAGCAGTACTTC.

This chain joins TRBV2 and TRBJ1-5; a possible D gene is TRBD1 (5 bases). V lost 4 bases and J lost 6, with 7 bases in between. This CDR3 spans 12 amino acids. CDR1 is SNHLY and CDR2 is FYNNEI in the germline V gene. The DNA of the CDR3 is TGTGCCAGCAGTGGGGGGGTTCAGCCCCAGCATTTT. Residues: CASSGGVQPQHF.

V usage is TRBV11-3 and J usage is TRBJ1-6; 9 bases are a match to TRBD1. The length of the CDR3 is 14 residues. The junction had 3 bases not matched to a gene; V was cut back by 5 bases and J by 7 bases. CDR1 and CDR2 from the germline V gene are SGHNT and YENEEA. The CDR3 region has the DNA TGTGCCAGCAGCCTGGGACAGGGCAATTCACCCCTCCACTTT. Its translation is CASSLGQGNSPLHF.

The J gene is TRBJ2-4, the V gene TRBV20-1, with D possibly being TRBD1 or TRBD2 (5 bases each). The CDR3 has 11 amino acids. Germline assignment: CDR1 DFQATT and CDR2 SNEGSKA (reference sequence). The CDR3 nucleotides are TGCAGCGAGGGGACCAAAAACATTCAGTACTTC. Translating it yields CSEGTKNIQYF.

The chain uses TRBV5-6 and TRBJ1-3; D ambiguous. The CDR3 has 15 residues. Germline V gives CDR1 SGHDT, CDR2 YYEEEE. V was clipped by 0 bases and J by 2 bases, with 9 bases between them. CDR3 nucleotide sequence: TGTGCCAGCAGCTTGGGGGGAAGGGCTGGAAACACCATATATTTT. This encodes CASSLGGRAGNTIYF.

This rearrangement joins TRBV6-5 to TRBJ1-2, with D unresolved. CDR1 and CDR2 (germline): MNHEY, SVGAGI. The CDR3 runs 13 residues. The V gene lost 6 bases and the J gene lost 6 bases, with 14 bases spanning the gap. The CDR3 DNA is TGTGCCAGCAGCCCCGGTGGGTTTAATGGCTACACCTTC. Translated, it gives CASSPGGFNGYTF.